This TCR beta chain appears in the sequencing data of a study of shared clonotypes between healthy human individuals. Study-wide background: Each donor's CD8 memory used one plate, CD8 naive two, each CD4 subset three.

Germline values: CDR1 SGHRS, CDR2 YFSETQ. Trimming cost V 0 bases and J 9 bases, with 16 bases left between them. CDR3 size: 15 residues. Assay: immunoSEQ multiplex PCR; the TCRdb copy retains only in-frame clones and omits some. The sample includes about 2.4 million clones, 93% of them seen just once. A CD45RA+ naive subset and a CD45RA-negative memory subset were split from CD4+ cells. The chain is built from TRBV5-1 and TRBJ2-1, with D possibly matching TRBD2 (7 bases). Material for sequencing was naive CD4+ T cells from PBMCs. As to subset: CD45RA+ positively selected. The clonotype comes from a man younger than 35 in good health. Some clones in this sample may be carry-over from other donors' samples. This CDR3 is CASSLGPQGGGEQFF. CDR3 DNA sequence: TGCGCCAGCAGCTTGGGCCCCCAGGGAGGGGGTGAGCAGTTCTTC.